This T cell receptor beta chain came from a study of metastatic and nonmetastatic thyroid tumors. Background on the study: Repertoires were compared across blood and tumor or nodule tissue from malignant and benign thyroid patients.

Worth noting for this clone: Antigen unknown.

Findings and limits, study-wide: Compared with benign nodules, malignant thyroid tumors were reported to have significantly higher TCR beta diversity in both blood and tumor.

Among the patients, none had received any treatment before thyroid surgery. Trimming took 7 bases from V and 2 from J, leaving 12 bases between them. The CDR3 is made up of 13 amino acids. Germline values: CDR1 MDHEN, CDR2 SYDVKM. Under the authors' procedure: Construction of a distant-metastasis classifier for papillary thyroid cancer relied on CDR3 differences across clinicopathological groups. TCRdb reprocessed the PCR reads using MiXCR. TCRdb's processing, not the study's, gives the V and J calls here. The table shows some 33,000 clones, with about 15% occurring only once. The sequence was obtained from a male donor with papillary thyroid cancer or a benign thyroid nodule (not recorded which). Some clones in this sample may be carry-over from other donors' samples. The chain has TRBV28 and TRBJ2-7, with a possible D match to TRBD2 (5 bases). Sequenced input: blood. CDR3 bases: TGTGCCAGCAATGCTGGAGGTACCTACGAGCAGTACTTC. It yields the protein CASNAGGTYEQYF.